The subject of this entry is one T cell receptor (beta chain). What antigen it recognizes has not been identified. The input lacks base qualities; no much larger clone sits a single base away. The data stem from a study of blood T cell repertoires in COVID-19 (dated by TCRdb to the early 2020s). At the level of the whole study: Collaborator samples came from the United States, Italy and Spain and covered acute and convalescent phases of COVID-19. Where HLA class I and class II types were available, the types were taken from metadata supplied by the sample provider, not from assay-based typing. Deeply sampled blood TCRbeta repertoires from subjects exposed to, actively infected with, or recovered from COVID-19 were included in the dataset. A freely available public database, intended as a resource for researchers studying the immune response to SARS-CoV-2, is where the repertoires were released. Sample metadata almost always included a de-identified subject ID, COVID-19 status, age in years and sex. Samples were obtained from the ongoing ImmuneRACE study (first 160 participants) and from about 1,300 subjects provided by 6 global collaborators. The prospective study material was composed of cDNA or gDNA derived from T cells, B-cell-depleted T cells, or PBMCs.

TCRbeta CDR3 regions were amplified from genomic DNA using the immunoSEQ Assay, a bias-controlled multiplex PCR. The paper's processing steps were these. The number of nucleated cells in each sample was estimated from the amplification of reference gene primers within the assay. Sequence reads were collapsed and filtered to measure the absolute abundance of every unique TCRbeta CDR3 rearrangement. Productive Simpson clonality was computed per sample as the square root of Simpson's diversity index over productive rearrangements. The table comes from immuneACCESS by way of TCRdb, which keeps in-frame sequences with V and J called. Part of the clones is missing from these tables; in studies checked, under half for an unresolved V gene and the rest for unknown reasons. V and J calls and clone size follow that table, whereas D and trimming were derived from the DNA. This sample lists around 260,000 clones; approximately 90% were detected once. Less than 3% of the sample rests with the top ten.

Collaborating institutions collected whole blood in K2EDTA tubes following their own protocols. For TCRbeta analysis, collaborators shipped samples as frozen whole blood, isolated PBMCs, or DNA extracted from either of those sample types. General conclusions and limits of the study: The quantity of clinical and demographic metadata differed by source and by participant and was supplied without curation.

The germline V gene (reference sequence) specifies SGHNT as CDR1 and YYREEE as CDR2. Germline trimming amounts to 5 bases on V and 7 bases on J, with 3 as the count of junction bases outside the gene matches. The CDR3 runs 12 residues from the cysteine to the phenylalanine. The entry retains the CDR3 DNA only, 36 bases that are in frame from base 1. The clonotype was recovered from a woman aged 30 to 39 with active or convalescent COVID-19. The rearrangement joined TRBV5-4 to TRBJ2-1; 7 bases in the junction line up with TRBD2. The sequencing sample was made of peripheral blood. The CDR3 is CASSMGGNEQFF. In nucleotides, the sequence is TGTGCCAGCAGTATGGGGGGGAATGAGCAGTTCTTC.